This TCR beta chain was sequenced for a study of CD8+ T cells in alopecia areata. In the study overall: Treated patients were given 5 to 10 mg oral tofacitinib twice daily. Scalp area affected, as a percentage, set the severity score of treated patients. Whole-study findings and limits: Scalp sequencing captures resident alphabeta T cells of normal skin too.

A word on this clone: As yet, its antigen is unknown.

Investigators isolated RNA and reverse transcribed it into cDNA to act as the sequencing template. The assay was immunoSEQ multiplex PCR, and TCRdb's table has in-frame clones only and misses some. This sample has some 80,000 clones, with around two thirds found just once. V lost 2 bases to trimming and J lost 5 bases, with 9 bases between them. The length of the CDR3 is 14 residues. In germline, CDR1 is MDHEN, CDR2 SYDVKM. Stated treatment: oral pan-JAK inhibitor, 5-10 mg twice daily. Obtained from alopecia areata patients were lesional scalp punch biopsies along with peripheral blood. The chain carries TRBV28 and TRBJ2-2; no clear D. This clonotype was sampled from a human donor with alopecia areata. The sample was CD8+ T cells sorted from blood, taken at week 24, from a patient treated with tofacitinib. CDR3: CASSLIEATGELFF. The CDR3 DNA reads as TGTGCCAGCAGTTTAATCGAGGCTACCGGGGAGCTGTTTTTT. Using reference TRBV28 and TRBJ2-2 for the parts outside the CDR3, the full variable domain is DVKVTQSSRYLVKRTGEKVFLECVQDMDHENMFWYRQDPGLGLRLIYFSYDVKMKEKGDIPEGYSVSREKKERFSLILESASTNQTSMYLCASSLIEATGELFFGEGSRLTVL.